The 2 T cell receptor beta chains below all came from one sample that was sequenced in a study of control samples from healthy donors and cancer patients. Repertoires were generated with immunoSEQ multiplex PCR, while TCRdb's copy carries only in-frame clones and drops some. The data show 120,000 or so clones, with approximately 90% seen just once and approximately 9% held by the top ten. The sequenced sample consisted of blood. All receptors derive from a man younger than 30 in good health.

DNA of the CDR3: TGCAGCGTACGGACCCGCTACGAGCAGTACTTC. It translates to CSVRTRYEQYF. The chain recombines TRBV29-1 with TRBJ2-7; no firm D call. CDR3 size: 11 residues. Trimming removed 6 bases from V and 3 bases from J, with 9 bases in between. The germline CDR1 and CDR2 sequences are SQVTM and ANQGSEA.

The DNA of the CDR3 is TGCGCCAGCAGCCAAGGGGCAGGGATAAAAGAGACCCAGTACTTC. This translates into CASSQGAGIKETQYF. This chain links TRBV4-1 with TRBJ2-5, with D perhaps matching TRBD1 (5 bases). Germline CDR1 reads MGHRA; CDR2 reads YSYEKL. CDR3 length: 15 residues. Between the trimmed V and J ends, which lost 1 base and 3 bases, there was a span of 12 bases.